This is a list of T cell receptor beta chains from one sample in a study of beta chain features in type 1 diabetes. Clones were read by immunoSEQ multiplex PCR, and TCRdb kept only the in-frame ones, dropping some. This sample has some 900,000 clones; roughly 15% occur once, and the top ten carry 0.023%. Sequencing was done on a sample of naive CD4+ T cells from blood. The source is a woman younger than 30 in good health. Each CDR3 is given with its conserved first and last residue. D genes are given only for firm matches. Not every row has a clone size; where given, it reads once, few, many or a size class.

cdr3_length j_call clone_size v_call d_call cdr3_nt cdr3_aa
15 TRBJ2-2 few TRBV11-2 NA TGTGCCAGCAGCTTGGGAACAGGGTCCACCGGGGAGCTGTTTTTT CASSLGTGSTGELFF
17 TRBJ2-3 NA TRBV7-2 TRBD1 TGTGCCAGCAGCTTAATATTCTGGACAGGGACCACAGATACGCAGTATTTT CASSLIFWTGTTDTQYF
13 TRBJ1-5 few TRBV27 NA TGTGCCAGCAGTTCACGCGACAATCAGCCCCAGCATTTT CASSSRDNQPQHF
13 TRBJ2-7 few TRBV6-6 NA TGTGCCAGCAGTTTGTTAACTTACTACGAGCAGTACTTC CASSLLTYYEQYF
14 TRBJ2-4 NA TRBV6-5 TRBD2 TGTGCCAGCACCCAGACTAGCGGGACTGGAATTCAGTACTTC CASTQTSGTGIQYF
14 TRBJ2-1 NA TRBV18 NA TGTGCCAGCTCACCCCGGAGAGTCAACAATGAGCAGTTCTTC CASSPRRVNNEQFF
21 TRBJ1-5 NA TRBV23-1 TRBD1 TGCGCCAGCAACCGCCGGGACAGGCCATGCAATAGCCGTACTAGCAATCAGCCCCAGCATTTT CASNRRDRPCNSRTSNQPQHF
16 TRBJ2-2 NA TRBV6-5 TRBD2 TGTGCCAGCAGTTATGGACTAGCGGGTAACACCGGGGAGCTGTTTTTT CASSYGLAGNTGELFF
13 TRBJ2-7 NA TRBV4-3 NA TGCGCCAGCAGCCAATCGCCGGGGCACGAGCAGTACTTC CASSQSPGHEQYF
13 TRBJ2-3 NA TRBV25-1 NA TGTGCCAGCAGTGAATGGGTGGCAGATACGCAGTATTTT CASSEWVADTQYF
14 TRBJ2-2 few TRBV2 TRBD2 TGTGCCAAACTAGCGGGGGGAAGCACCGGGGAGCTGTTTTTT CAKLAGGSTGELFF
15 TRBJ1-2 few TRBV4-3 NA TGCGCCAGCAGCCAAGAACGAGGGTTTGTCTATGGCTACACCTTC CASSQERGFVYGYTF
17 TRBJ2-3 NA TRBV28 TRBD2 TGTGCCAGCAGCTCGGGACTAGCGGGAAATGATTCAGATACGCAGTATTTT CASSSGLAGNDSDTQYF
11 TRBJ1-1 few TRBV5-1 NA TGCGCCAGCAGCTCGAACACTGAAGCTTTCTTT CASSSNTEAFF